This T cell receptor beta chain was sequenced during a study of CD8+ T cells in alopecia areata. Overall study: Oral tofacitinib (5 to 10 mg twice daily) was administered to treated patients. Study-level findings and limits: Researchers reported that TCR sharing among patients proved less clear than in mice, possibly HLA-linked.

PBMC-derived CD4+ and CD8+ T cells were sorted. It was cDNA, reverse transcribed from extracted RNA, that served as the sequencing template. Libraries were prepared by immunoSEQ multiplex PCR; TCRdb keeps only in-frame clonotypes and omits some of them. The table includes some 130,000 clones, about 47% detected once. A remark on this clone: What it binds is not known. Other DNA variants within this sample encode the same CDR3.

The CDR3 is 15 amino acids. With V trimmed by 1 base and J by 2 bases, 1 base remained unmatched. The germline gives CDR1 PRHDT, CDR2 FYEKMQ (reference sequence). The receptor comes from a human donor with alopecia areata. The specimen comprised CD8+ T cells sorted from blood, sampled at week 0. The V gene is TRBV13, the J gene TRBJ1-2; 10 positions agree with TRBD1. Written as DNA, the CDR3 is TGTGCCAGCAGCTTAGCGACAGGGGGCAACTATGGCTACACCTTC. Its protein is CASSLATGGNYGYTF.